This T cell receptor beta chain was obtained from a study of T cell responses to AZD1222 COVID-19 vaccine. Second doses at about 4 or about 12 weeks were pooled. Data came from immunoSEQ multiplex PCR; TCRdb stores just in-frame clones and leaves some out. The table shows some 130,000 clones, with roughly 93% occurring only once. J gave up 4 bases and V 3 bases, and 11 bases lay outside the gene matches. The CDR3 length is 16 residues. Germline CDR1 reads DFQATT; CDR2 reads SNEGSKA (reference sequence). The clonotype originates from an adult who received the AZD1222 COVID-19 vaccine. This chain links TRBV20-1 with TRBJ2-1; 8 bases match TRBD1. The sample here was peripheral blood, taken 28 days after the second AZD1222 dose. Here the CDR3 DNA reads TGCAGTGCTAGTCGTTCTTCGGGACAGGTGTACAATGAGCAGTTCTTC. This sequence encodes CSASRSSGQVYNEQFF.